The clone carrying this T cell receptor (beta chain) was recorded once. This sample is part of a study of control samples from healthy donors and cancer patients. Produced via immunoSEQ multiplex PCR; TCRdb's table is partial and in-frame only. This table holds some 15,000 clones, over 80% found once. Trimming removed 5 bases from V and 4 bases from J, with 17 bases in between. Germline-derived CDR1 and CDR2 are SGHAT and FQDESV (reference sequence). CDR3 length: 15 amino acids. The TCR originated in a woman in her seventies with colorectal cancer. The sequenced sample consisted of PBMCs. The genes are TRBV11-1 and TRBJ1-2, with D possibly being TRBD1 (6 bases). The DNA for the CDR3 is TGTGCCAGCAGCCCTAAGGGGGGGCCGGCCTATGGCTACACCTTC. Translation: CASSPKGGPAYGYTF.